The 13 T cell receptor beta chains reported below all come from one sample, sequenced in a study of cytomegalovirus exposure and HLA in healthy donors. It was with 60 Vbeta and 13 Jbeta primers that the PCR ran. Profiling relied on immunoSEQ multiplex PCR, and the TCRdb table lists in-frame clones only, not all of them. Here the sample spans 130,000 to 150,000 clones, over 70% being singletons. The sequencing sample was made of PBMCs. These TCRs come from a woman between 35 and 50 years old in good health and CMV-seropositive.

This chain joins TRBV5-4 and TRBJ2-5; 11 bases are a match to TRBD2. Germline CDR1 is SGHNT and CDR2 is YYREEE (reference sequence). J lost 5 bases, V lost 5 bases, and 8 bases had no gene match. The CDR3 spans 15 residues. CDR3 in amino acids: CASSRILAGVETQYF. The CDR3, as DNA: TGTGCCAGCAGTCGTATACTAGCGGGGGTGGAGACCCAGTACTTC.

J is TRBJ2-7 and V is TRBV6-5; D not resolved. The germline CDR1 and CDR2 sequences are MNHEY and SVGAGI. V was clipped by 5 bases and J by 6 bases, with 11 bases between them. This CDR3 region has 12 residues. CDR3: CASSLPFGEQYF. In DNA, the CDR3 is TGTGCCAGCAGTCTTCCGTTCGGCGAGCAGTACTTC.

The chain links TRBV4-1 to TRBJ1-2, with 8 bases fitting TRBD1. The CDR3 is made up of 15 amino acids. The germline gives CDR1 MGHRA, CDR2 YSYEKL. Trimming removed 3 bases from V and 8 bases from J; junction bases left unmatched: 11. DNA for the CDR3: TGCGCCAGCAGCCAGGCCGGACAGGGATTCGTCGGCTACACCTTC. Protein sequence: CASSQAGQGFVGYTF.

On this clone itself: Other nucleotide sequences from this sample produce the same CDR3. The rearrangement uses TRBV18 and TRBJ1-3; D call uncertain. The germline V gene has CDR1 KGHSH and CDR2 LQKENI. V was trimmed by 0 bases and J by 2 bases, leaving 5 bases between them. The CDR3 consists of 14 residues. This CDR3 reads CASSPPSAGNTIYF. CDR3 bases: TGTGCCAGCTCACCACCTTCAGCTGGAAACACCATATATTTT.

The J gene is TRBJ2-5, the V gene TRBV4-2, with 13 nucleotides matching TRBD2. The CDR3 totals 15 residues. J was trimmed by 5 bases and V by 4 bases; bases with no gene match: 4. Germline V CDR1 and CDR2: LGHNA, YNFKEQ. CDR3 protein: CASSPEGLAGETQYF. CDR3 coding DNA: TGTGCCAGCAGCCCCGAGGGACTAGCGGGGGAGACCCAGTACTTC.

The chain uses TRBV7-9 and TRBJ1-1; tentative D call: TRBD1 (6 bases). The CDR3 totals 12 residues. The germline V gene encodes CDR1 SEHNR and CDR2 FQNEAQ (reference sequence). The V and J ends lost 7 bases and 10 bases respectively, with 16 bases between them. The CDR3 is CASTKGGAAAFF. CDR3 coding DNA: TGTGCCAGCACTAAAGGGGGGGCAGCAGCTTTCTTT.

V usage is TRBV10-2 and J usage is TRBJ2-5, with TRBD1 identical over 7 bases. The CDR3 loop spans 13 amino acids. The J segment lost 4 bases and the V segment lost 4 bases, leaving 3 bases of the junction unmatched. The germline V gene encodes CDR1 WSHSY and CDR2 SAAADI. This CDR3 reads CASSAWTGETQYF. The DNA of the CDR3 is TGCGCCAGCAGTGCATGGACAGGAGAGACCCAGTACTTC.

J is TRBJ1-1 and V is TRBV19; 9 nucleotides match TRBD1. The CDR3 is 14 amino acids. The germline V gene encodes CDR1 LNHDA and CDR2 SQIVND (reference sequence). V trimming: 8 bases; J trimming: 3 bases; junction bases outside the gene matches: 7. This CDR3 is CASGRDRADTEAFF. The DNA of the CDR3 is TGTGCCAGTGGCAGGGACAGGGCGGACACTGAAGCTTTCTTT.

This clone was observed a few times. The chain links TRBV7-9 to TRBJ2-7; 9 bases match TRBD1. CDR1 and CDR2 from the germline V gene are SEHNR and FQNEAQ (reference sequence). J lost 5 bases, V lost 3 bases, and 5 bases had no gene match. The CDR3 spans 14 residues. As DNA, the CDR3 is TGTGCCAGCAGCTTGGGGACAGGGACCCACGAGCAGTACTTC. Protein: CASSLGTGTHEQYF.

This clone was counted once. The chain links TRBV18 to TRBJ1-6; TRBD1 aligns across 8 bases. The length of the CDR3 is 15 residues. CDR1 KGHSH and CDR2 LQKENI come from the germline V gene. V shed 3 bases and J 14 bases; nucleotides not matched to a gene: 12. The CDR3 DNA sequence: TGTGCCAGCTCACCCCCGACAGGGGCTGTAGTCACCCTCCACTTT. It is translated as CASSPPTGAVVTLHF. Combining the CDR3 with reference TRBV18 and TRBJ1-6 gives the whole variable domain NAGVMQNPRHLVRRRGQEARLRCSPMKGHSHVYWYRQLPEEGLKFMVYLQKENIIDESGMPKERFSAEFPKEGPSILRIQQVVRGDSAAYFCASSPPTGAVVTLHFGNGTRLTVT.

This clone was seen only a few times. This chain connects TRBV5-1 to TRBJ1-1; 7 positions agree with TRBD1. The CDR3 extends over 16 amino acids. Germline values: CDR1 SGHRS, CDR2 YFSETQ. V shed 3 bases, J shed 4 bases, and the junction held 12 bases outside the gene matches. Here the CDR3 reads CASSSGQVGVGTEAFF. The DNA for the CDR3 is TGCGCCAGCAGCTCAGGACAGGTCGGGGTCGGCACTGAAGCTTTCTTT.

The chain recombines TRBV7-3 with TRBJ1-2; D gene uncertain. The CDR3 totals 15 residues. Deletions cut 4 bases from V and 8 bases from J, with 20 bases between. Germline loops: CDR1 SGHTA, CDR2 FQGTGA. This CDR3 is CASSSGRVLTGGYTF. The CDR3 DNA follows: TGTGCCAGCAGCTCAGGACGGGTACTAACGGGGGGCTACACCTTC.

This rearrangement joins TRBV19 to TRBJ1-4; weak D call: TRBD1 (6 bases). The CDR3 contains 13 residues. V lost 7 bases and J lost 8, with 14 bases in between. Germline V gene sequence: CDR1 LNHDA, CDR2 SQIVND (reference sequence). This CDR3 is CASNNRVVEKLFF. Written as DNA, the CDR3 is TGTGCCAGTAACAACAGGGTCGTGGAAAAACTGTTTTTT.